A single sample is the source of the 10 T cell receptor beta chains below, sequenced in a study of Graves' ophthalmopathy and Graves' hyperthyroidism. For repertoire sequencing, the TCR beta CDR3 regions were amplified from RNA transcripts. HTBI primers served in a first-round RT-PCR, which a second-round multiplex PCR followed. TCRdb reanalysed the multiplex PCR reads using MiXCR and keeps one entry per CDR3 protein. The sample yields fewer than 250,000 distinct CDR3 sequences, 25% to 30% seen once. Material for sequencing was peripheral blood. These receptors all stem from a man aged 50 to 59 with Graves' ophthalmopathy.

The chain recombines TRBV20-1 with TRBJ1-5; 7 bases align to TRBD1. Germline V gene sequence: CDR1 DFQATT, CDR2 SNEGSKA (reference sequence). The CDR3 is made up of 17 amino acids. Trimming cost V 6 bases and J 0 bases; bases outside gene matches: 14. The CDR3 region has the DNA TGCAGTGCAACTAGACGGACAGGTGGAACTAGCAATCAGCCCCAGCATTTT. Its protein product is CSATRRTGGTSNQPQHF.

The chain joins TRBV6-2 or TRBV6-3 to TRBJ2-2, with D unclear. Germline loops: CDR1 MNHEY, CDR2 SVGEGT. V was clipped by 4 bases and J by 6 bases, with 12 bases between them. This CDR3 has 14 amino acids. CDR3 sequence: CASSLPRTSGELFF. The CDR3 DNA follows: TGTGCCAGCAGTTTACCTCGAACCTCCGGGGAGCTGTTTTTT.

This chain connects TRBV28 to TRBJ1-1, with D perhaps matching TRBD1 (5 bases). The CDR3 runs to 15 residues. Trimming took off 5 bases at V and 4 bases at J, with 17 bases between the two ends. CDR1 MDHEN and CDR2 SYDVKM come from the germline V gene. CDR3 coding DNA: TGTGCCAGCAGTCCGGGCCAGGGCGGTCCCACTGAAGCTTTCTTT. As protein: CASSPGQGGPTEAFF.

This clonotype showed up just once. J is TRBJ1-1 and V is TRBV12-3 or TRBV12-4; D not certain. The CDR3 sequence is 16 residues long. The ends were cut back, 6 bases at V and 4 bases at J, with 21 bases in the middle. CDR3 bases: TGTGCCAGCAGCCTACCCCCCGGACGGCCGGGCACTGAAGCTTTCTTT. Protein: CASSLPPGRPGTEAFF.

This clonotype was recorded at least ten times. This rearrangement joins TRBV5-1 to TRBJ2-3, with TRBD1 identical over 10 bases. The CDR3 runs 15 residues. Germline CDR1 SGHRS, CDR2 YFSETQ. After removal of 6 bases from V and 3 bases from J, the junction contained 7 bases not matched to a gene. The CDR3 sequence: CASTPWDRGTDTQYF. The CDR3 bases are TGCGCCAGCACCCCCTGGGACAGGGGTACAGATACGCAGTATTTT. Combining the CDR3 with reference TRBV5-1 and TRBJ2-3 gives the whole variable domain KAGVTQTPRYLIKTRGQQVTLSCSPISGHRSVSWYQQTPGQGLQFLFEYFSETQRNKGNFPGRFSGRQFSNSRSEMNVSTLELGDSALYLCASTPWDRGTDTQYFGPGTRLTVL.

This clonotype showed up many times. CDR3 sequence reads: CASGRQVNTEAFF. DNA of the CDR3: TGTGCCAGCGGGCGACAGGTGAACACTGAAGCTTTCTTT. V is TRBV2 and J is TRBJ1-1; a weak D match, TRBD1 (6 bases). The V end lost 8 bases, the J end lost 0 bases, and 10 bases lay between the germline ends. The CDR3 is made up of 13 amino acids. The germline V gene has CDR1 SNHLY and CDR2 FYNNEI.

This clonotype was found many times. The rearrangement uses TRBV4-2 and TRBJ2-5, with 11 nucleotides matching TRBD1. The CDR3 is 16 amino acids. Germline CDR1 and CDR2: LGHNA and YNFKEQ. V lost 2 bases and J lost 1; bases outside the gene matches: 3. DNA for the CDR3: TGTGCCAGCAGCCAATCCGGGACAGGGGGCCAAGAGACCCAGTACTTC. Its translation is CASSQSGTGGQETQYF.

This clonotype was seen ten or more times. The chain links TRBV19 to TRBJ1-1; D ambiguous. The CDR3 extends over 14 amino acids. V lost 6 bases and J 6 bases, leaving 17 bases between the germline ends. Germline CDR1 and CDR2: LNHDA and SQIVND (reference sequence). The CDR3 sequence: CASSPPGESPEAFF. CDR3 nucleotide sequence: TGTGCCAGTAGCCCACCGGGCGAGAGTCCTGAAGCTTTCTTT.

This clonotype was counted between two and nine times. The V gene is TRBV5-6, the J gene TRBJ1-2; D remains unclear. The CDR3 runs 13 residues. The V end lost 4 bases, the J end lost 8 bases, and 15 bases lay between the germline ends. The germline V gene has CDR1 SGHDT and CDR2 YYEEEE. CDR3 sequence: CASSPGRPGGYTF. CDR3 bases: TGTGCCAGCAGCCCAGGACGCCCTGGGGGCTACACCTTC.

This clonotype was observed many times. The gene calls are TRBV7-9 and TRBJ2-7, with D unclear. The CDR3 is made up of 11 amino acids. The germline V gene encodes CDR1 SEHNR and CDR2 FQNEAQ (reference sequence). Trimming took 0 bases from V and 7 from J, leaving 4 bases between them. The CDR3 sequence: CASSLATEQYF. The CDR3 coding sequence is TGTGCCAGCAGCTTAGCCACGGAGCAGTACTTC.